This T cell receptor (beta chain) was sequenced in a study of pediatric ulcerative colitis. This clone was counted once. As yet, its antigen is unknown. Findings and limits, study-wide: Blood-rectal clonal overlap within each person was significantly higher in ulcerative colitis patients than controls. No controls had the two rectal clonotypes shared by ulcerative colitis patients. Substantially fewer templates came from a couple of patients' blood samples.

During colonoscopy, one to two rectal pinch biopsies were collected. Before the diagnostic colonoscopy, ulcerative colitis patients were free of immunosuppressive medication. After removal of 3 bases from V and 0 bases from J, the junction contained 3 bases not matched to a gene. Germline CDR1 reads LGHNA; CDR2 reads YSLEER. The CDR3 length is 16 residues. Assay: immunoSEQ multiplex PCR; the TCRdb copy retains only in-frame clones and omits some. The sample carries 20,000 to 30,000 clones, approximately 71% recorded once. This TCR came from a boy younger than 18 with severe ulcerative colitis. The chain couples TRBV4-3 to TRBJ1-1; 11 bases agree with TRBD1. The sequencing input was gut tissue. For the CDR3, the DNA is TGCGCCAGCAGCCAGGACAGGGGGCAGATGAACACTGAAGCTTTCTTT. Protein product: CASSQDRGQMNTEAFF.